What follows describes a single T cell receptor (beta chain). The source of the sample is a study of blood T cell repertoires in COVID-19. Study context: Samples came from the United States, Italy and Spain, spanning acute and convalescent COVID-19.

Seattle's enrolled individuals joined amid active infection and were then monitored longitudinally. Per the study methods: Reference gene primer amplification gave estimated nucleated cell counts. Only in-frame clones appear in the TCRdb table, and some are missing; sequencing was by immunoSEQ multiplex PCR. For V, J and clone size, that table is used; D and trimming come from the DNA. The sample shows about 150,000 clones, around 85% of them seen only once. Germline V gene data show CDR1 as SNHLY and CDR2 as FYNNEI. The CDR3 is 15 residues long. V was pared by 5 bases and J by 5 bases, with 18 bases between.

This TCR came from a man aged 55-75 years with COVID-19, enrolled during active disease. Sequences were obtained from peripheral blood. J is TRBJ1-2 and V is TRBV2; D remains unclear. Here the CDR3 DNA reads TGTGCCAGCAGTAACCTCGCTACTGGGCCTTATGGCTACACCTTC. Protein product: CASSNLATGPYGYTF.